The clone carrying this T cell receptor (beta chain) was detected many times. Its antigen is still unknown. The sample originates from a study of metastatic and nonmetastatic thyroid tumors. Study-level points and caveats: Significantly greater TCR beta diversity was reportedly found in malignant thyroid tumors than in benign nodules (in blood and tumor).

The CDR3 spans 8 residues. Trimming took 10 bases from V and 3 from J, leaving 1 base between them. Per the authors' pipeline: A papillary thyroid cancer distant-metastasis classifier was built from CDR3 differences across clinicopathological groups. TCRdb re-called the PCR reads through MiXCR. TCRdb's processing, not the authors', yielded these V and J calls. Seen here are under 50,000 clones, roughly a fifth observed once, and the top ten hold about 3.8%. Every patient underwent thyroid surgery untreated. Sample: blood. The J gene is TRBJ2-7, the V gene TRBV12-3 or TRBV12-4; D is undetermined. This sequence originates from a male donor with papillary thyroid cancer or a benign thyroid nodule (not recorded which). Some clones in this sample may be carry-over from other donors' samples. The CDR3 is CANYEQYF. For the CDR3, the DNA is TGTGCCAACTACGAGCAGTACTTC.